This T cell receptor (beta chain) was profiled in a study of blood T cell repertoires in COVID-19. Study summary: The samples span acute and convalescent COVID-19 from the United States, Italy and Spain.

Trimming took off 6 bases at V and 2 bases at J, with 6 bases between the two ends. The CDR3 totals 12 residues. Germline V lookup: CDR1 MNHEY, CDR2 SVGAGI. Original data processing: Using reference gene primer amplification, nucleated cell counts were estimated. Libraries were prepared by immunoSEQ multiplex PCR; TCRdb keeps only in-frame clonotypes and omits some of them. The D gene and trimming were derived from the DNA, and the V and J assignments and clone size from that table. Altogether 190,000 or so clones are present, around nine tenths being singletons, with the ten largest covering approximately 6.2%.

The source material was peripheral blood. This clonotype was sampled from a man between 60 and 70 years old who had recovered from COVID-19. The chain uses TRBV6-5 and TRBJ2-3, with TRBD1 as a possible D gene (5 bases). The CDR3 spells CASSRATDTQYF. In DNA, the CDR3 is TGTGCCAGCAGCAGGGCCACAGATACGCAGTATTTT.